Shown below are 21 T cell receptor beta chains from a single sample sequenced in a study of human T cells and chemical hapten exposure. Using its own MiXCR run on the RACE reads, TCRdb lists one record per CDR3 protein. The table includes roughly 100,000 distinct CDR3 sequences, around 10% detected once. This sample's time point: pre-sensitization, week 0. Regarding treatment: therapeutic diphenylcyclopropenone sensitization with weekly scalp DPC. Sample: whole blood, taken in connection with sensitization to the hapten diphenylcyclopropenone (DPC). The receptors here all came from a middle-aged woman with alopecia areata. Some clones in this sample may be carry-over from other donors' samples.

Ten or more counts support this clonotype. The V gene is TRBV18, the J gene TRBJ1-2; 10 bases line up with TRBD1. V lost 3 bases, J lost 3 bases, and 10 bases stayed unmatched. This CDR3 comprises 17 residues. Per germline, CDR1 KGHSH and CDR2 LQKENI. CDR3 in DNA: TGTGCCAGCTCACCCCGAGACAGGGGGCTAGAGGACTATGGCTACACCTTC. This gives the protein CASSPRDRGLEDYGYTF.

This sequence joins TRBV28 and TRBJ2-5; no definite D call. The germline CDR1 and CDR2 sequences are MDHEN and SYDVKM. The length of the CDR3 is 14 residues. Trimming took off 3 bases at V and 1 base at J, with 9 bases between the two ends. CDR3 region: CASSFAPTQETQYF. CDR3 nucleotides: TGTGCCAGCAGTTTTGCGCCGACCCAAGAGACCCAGTACTTC.

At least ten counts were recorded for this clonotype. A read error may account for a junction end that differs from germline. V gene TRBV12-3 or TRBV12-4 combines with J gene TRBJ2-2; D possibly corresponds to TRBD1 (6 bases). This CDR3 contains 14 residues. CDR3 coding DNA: TGTGCCAGCAGCCCTCAGGGGAACAGCGGGGAGCTGTTTTTT. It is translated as CASSPQGNSGELFF.

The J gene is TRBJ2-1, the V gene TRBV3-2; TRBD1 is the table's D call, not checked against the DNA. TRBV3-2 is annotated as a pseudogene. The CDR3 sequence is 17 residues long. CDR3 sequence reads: CASSQRGGGSLYNEQFF. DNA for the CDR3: TGTGCCAGCAGCCAACGCGGCGGGGGGTCTCTCTACAATGAGCAGTTCTTC.

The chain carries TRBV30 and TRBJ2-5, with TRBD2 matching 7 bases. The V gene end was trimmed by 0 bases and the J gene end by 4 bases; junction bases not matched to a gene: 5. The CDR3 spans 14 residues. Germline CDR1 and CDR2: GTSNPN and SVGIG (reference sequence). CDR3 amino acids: CAWSVQSSGETQYF. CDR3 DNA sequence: TGTGCCTGGAGTGTACAATCTAGCGGAGAGACCCAGTACTTC.

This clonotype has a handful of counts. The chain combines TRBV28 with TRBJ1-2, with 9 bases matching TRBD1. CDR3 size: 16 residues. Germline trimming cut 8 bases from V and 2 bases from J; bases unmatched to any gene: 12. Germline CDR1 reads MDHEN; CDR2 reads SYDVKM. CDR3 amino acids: CASSSGTGSLNYGYTF. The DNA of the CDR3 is TGTGCCAGCTCATCCGGGACAGGGTCGCTGAACTATGGCTACACCTTC.

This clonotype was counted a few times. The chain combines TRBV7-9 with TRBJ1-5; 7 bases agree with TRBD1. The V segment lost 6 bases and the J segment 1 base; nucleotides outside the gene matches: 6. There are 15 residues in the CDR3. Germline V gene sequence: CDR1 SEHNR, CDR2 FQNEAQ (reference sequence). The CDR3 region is CASSQTGLSNQPQHF. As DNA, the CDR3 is TGTGCCAGCAGTCAGACAGGGTTAAGCAATCAGCCCCAGCATTTT.

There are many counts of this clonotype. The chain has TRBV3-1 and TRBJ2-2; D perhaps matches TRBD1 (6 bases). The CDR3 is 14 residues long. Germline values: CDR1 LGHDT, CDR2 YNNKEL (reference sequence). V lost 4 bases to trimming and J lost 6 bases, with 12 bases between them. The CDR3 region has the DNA TGTGCCAGCAGCCCCCCAACAGGGCCCGGGGAGCTGTTTTTT. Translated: CASSPPTGPGELFF.

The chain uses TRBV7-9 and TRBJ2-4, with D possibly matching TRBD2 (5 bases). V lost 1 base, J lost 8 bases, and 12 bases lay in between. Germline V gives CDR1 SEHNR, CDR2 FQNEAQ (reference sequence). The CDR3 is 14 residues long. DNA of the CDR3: TGTGCCAGCAGCTTAGTTGCCGGGAAGGACATTCAGTACTTC. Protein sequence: CASSLVAGKDIQYF.

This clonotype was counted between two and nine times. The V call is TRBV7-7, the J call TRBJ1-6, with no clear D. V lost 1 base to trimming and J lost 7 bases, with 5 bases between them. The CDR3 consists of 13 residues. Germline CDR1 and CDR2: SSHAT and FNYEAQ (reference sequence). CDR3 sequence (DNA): TGTGCCAGCAGCTTAGACGTCAATTCACCCCTCCACTTT. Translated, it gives CASSLDVNSPLHF.

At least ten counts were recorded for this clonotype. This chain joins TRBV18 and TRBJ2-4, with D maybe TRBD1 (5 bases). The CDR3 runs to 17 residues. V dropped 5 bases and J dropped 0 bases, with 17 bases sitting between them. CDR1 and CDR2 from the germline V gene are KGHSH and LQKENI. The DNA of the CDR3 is TGTGCCAGCTCAGCGGTACAGGCCCCTGGAGCCAAAAACATTCAGTACTTC. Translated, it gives CASSAVQAPGAKNIQYF.

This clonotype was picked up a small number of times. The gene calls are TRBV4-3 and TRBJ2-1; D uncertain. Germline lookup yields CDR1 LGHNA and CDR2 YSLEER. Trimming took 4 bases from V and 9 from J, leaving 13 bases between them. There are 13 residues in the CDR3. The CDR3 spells CASSPKDGREQFF. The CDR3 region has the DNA TGCGCCAGCAGCCCTAAGGACGGGCGTGAGCAGTTCTTC.

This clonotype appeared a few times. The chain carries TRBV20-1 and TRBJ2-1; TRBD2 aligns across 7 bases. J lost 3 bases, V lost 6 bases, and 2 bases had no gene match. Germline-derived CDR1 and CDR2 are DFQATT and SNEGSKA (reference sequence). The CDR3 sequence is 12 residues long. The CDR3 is CSATGGYNEQFF. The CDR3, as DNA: TGCAGTGCCACGGGGGGCTACAATGAGCAGTTCTTC.

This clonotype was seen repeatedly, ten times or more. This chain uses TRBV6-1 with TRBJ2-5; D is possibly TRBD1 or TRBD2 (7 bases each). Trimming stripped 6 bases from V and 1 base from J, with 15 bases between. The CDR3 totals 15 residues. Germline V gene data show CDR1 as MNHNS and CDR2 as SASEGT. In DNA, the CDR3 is TGTGCCAGCAGCCCAGGGGGGGTCCCCCAAGAGACCCAGTACTTC. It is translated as CASSPGGVPQETQYF.

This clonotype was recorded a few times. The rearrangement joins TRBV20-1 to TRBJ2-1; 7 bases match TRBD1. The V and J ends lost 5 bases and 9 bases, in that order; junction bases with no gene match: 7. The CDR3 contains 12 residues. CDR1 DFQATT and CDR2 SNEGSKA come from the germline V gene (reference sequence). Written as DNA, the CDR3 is TGCAGTGCTTCGGACAGGTTTACTGAGCAGTTCTTC. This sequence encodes CSASDRFTEQFF.

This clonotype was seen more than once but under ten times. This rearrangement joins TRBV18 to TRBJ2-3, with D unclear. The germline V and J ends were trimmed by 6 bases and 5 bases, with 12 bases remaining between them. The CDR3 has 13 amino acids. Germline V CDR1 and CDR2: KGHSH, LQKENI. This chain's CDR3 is CASSPENVDTQYF. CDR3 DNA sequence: TGTGCCAGCTCCCCCGAGAACGTAGATACGCAGTATTTT.

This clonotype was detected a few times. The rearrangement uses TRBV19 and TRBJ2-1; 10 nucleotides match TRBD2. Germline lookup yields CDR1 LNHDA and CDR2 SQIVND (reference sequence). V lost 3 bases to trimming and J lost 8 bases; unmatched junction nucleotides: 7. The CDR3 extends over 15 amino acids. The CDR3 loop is CASSIPSGGRDEQFF. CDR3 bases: TGTGCCAGTAGTATCCCTAGCGGGGGCCGGGATGAGCAGTTCTTC.

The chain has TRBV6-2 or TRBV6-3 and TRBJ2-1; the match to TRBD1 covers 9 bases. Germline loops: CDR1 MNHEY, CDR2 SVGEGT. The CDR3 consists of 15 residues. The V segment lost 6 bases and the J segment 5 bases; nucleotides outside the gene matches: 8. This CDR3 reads CASSILGTGNNEQFF. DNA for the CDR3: TGTGCCAGCAGCATCCTCGGGACAGGGAACAATGAGCAGTTCTTC.

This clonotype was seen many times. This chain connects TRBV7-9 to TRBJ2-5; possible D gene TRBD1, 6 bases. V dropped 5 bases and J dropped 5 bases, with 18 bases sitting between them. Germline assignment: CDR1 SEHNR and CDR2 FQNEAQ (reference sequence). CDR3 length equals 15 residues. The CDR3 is CASSRNDRLHETQYF. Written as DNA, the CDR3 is TGTGCCAGCAGCCGCAATGACAGGCTCCACGAGACCCAGTACTTC.

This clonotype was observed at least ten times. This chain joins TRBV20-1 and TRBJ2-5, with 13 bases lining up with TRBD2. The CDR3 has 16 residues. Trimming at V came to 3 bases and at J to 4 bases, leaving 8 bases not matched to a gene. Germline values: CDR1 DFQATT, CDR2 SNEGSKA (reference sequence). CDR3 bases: TGCAGTGCTAGGACTAGCGGGGGGCCCCGGTCAGAGACCCAGTACTTC. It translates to CSARTSGGPRSETQYF.

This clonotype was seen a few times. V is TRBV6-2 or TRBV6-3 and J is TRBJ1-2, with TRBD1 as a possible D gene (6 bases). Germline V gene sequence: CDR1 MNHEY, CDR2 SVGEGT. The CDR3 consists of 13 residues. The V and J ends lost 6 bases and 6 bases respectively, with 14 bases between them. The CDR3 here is CASSHDRHHGYTF. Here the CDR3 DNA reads TGTGCCAGCAGCCACGACAGGCACCATGGCTACACCTTC.